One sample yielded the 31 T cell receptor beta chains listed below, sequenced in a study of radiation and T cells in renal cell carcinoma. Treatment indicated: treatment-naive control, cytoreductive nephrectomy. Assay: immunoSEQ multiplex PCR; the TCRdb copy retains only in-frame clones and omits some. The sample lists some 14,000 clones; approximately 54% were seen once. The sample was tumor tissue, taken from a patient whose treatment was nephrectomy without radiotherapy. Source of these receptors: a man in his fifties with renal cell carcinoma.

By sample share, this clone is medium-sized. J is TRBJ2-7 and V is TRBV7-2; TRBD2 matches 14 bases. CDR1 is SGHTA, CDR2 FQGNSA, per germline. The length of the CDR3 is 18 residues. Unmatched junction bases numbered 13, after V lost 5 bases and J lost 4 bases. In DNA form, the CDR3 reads TGTGCCAGCAGCAGTCCCTTGTCGACTAGCGGGGGGGAATACGAGCAGTACTTC. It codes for CASSSPLSTSGGEYEQYF.

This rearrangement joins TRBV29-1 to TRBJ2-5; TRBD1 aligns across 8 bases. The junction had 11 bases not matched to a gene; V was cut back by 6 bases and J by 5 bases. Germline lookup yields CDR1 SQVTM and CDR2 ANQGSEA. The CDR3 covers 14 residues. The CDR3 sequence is CSVPTGAARETQYF. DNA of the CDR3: TGCAGCGTCCCGACAGGGGCCGCCCGCGAGACCCAGTACTTC.

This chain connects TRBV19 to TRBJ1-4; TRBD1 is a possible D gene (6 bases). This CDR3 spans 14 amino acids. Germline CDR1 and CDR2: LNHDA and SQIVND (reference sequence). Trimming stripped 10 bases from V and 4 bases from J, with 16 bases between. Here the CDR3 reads CATSNRAGNEKLFF. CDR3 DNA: TGTGCCACCTCGAACAGGGCCGGTAATGAAAAACTGTTTTTT. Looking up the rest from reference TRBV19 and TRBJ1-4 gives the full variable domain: DGGITQSPKYLFRKEGQNVTLSCEQNLNHDAMYWYRQDPGQGLRLIYYSQIVNDFQKGDIAEGYSVSREKKESFPLTVTSAQKNPTAFYLCATSNRAGNEKLFFGSGTQLSVL.

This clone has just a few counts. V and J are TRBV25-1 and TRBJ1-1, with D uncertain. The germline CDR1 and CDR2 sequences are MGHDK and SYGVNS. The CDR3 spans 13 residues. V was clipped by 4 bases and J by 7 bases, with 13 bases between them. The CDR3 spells CASSAGMGGEAFF. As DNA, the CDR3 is TGTGCCAGCAGTGCCGGTATGGGCGGTGAAGCTTTCTTT.

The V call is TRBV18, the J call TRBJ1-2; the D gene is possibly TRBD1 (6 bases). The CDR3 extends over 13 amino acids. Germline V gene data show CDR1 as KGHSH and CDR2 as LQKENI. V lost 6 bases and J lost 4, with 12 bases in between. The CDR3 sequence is CASSRTVSYGYTF. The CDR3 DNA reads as TGTGCCAGCTCGCGGACAGTGAGCTATGGCTACACCTTC.

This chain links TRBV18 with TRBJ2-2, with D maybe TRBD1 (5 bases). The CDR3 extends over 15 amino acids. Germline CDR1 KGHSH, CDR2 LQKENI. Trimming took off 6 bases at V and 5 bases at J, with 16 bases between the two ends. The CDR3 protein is CASSLRQFWTGELFF. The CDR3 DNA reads TGTGCCAGCTCTCTCCGACAGTTCTGGACCGGGGAGCTGTTTTTT.

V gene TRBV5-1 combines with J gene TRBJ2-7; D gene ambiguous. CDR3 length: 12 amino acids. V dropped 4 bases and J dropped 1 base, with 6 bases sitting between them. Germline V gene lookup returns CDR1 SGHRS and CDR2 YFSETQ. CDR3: CASSKTSYEQYF. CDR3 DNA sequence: TGCGCCAGCAGCAAGACATCCTACGAGCAGTACTTC.

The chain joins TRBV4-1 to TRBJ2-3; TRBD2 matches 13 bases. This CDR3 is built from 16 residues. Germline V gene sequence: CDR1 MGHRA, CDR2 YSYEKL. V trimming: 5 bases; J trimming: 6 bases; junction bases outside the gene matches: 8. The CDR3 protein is CASSARLAGGFDTQYF. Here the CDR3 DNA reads TGCGCCAGCAGCGCGCGACTAGCGGGGGGATTCGATACGCAGTATTTT.

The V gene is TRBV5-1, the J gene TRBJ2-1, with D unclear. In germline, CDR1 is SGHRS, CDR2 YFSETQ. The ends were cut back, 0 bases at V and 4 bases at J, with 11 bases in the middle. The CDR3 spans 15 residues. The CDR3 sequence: CASSLEGRFYNEQFF. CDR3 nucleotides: TGCGCCAGCAGCTTGGAAGGCAGGTTTTACAATGAGCAGTTCTTC.

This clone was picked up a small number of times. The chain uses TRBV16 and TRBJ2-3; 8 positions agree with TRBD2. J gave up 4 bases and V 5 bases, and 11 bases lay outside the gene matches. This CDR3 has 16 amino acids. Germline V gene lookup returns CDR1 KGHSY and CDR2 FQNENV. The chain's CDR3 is CASSSFAGGASDTQYF. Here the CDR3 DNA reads TGTGCCAGCAGCTCCTTCGCCGGGGGGGCCTCAGATACGCAGTATTTT.

The DNA for the CDR3 is TGTGCCAGCAGGGACAGGGAGTCGGACTATGGCTACACCTTC. Protein product: CASRDRESDYGYTF. The V and J genes are TRBV6-6 and TRBJ1-2, with TRBD1 identical over 8 bases. V gave up 6 bases and J gave up 3 bases; unmatched junction bases: 6. Germline V gene lookup returns CDR1 MNHNY and CDR2 SVGAGI (reference sequence). The CDR3 extends over 14 amino acids.

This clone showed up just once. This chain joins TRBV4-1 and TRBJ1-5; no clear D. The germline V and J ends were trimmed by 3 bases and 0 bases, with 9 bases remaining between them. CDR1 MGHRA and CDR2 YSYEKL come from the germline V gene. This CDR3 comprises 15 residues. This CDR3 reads CASSQLDNSNQPQHF. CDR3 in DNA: TGCGCCAGCAGCCAGCTAGATAATAGCAATCAGCCCCAGCATTTT.

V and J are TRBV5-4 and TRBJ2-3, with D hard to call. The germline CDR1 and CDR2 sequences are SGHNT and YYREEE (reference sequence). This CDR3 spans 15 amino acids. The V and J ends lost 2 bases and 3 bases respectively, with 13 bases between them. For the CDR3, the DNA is TGTGCCAGCAGCTTTAGGTCAAGGGCGACAGATACGCAGTATTTT. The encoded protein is CASSFRSRATDTQYF. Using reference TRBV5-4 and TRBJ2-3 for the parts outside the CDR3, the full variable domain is ETGVTQSPTHLIKTRGQQVTLRCSSQSGHNTVSWYQQALGQGPQFIFQYYREEENGRGNFPPRFSGLQFPNYSSELNVNALELDDSALYLCASSFRSRATDTQYFGPGTRLTVL.

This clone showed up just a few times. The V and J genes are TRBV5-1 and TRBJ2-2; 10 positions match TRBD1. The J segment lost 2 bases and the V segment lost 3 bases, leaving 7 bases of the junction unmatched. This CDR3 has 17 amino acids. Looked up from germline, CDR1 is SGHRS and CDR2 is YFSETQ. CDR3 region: CASSWRTGGINTGELFF. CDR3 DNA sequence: TGCGCCAGCAGCTGGAGGACAGGGGGTATAAACACCGGGGAGCTGTTTTTT.

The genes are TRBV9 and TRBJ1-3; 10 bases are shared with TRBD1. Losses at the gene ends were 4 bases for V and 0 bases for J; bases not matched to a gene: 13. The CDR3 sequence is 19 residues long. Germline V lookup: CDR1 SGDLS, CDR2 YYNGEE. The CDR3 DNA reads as TGTGCCAGCAGCCCGAGGACAGGGGGAGTAGGGCCCTCTGGAAACACCATATATTTT. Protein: CASSPRTGGVGPSGNTIYF.

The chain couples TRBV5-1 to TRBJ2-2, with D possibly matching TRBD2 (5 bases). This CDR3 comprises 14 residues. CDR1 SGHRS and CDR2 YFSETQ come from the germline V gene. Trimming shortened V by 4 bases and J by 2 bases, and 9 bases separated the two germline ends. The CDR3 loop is CASSPGINTGELFF. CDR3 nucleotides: TGCGCCAGCAGCCCCGGGATTAACACCGGGGAGCTGTTTTTT.

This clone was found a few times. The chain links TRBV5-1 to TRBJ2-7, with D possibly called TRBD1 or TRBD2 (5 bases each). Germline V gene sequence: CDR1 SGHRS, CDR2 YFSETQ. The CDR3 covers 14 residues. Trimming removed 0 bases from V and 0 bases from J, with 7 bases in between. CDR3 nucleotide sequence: TGCGCCAGCAGCTTGGGGGACGTCTCCTACGAGCAGTACTTC. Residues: CASSLGDVSYEQYF.

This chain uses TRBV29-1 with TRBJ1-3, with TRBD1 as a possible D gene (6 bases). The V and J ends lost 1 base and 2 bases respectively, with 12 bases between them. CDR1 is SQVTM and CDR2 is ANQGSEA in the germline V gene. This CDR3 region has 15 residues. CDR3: CSVEVPDSPGNTIYF. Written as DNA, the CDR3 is TGCAGCGTTGAAGTGCCGGACAGTCCTGGAAACACCATATATTTT.

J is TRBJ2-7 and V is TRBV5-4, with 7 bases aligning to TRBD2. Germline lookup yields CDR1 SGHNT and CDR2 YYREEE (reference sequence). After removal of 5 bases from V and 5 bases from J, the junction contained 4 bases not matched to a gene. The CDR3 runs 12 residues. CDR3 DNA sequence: TGTGCCAGCAGAATCGGGACTAACGAGCAGTACTTC. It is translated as CASRIGTNEQYF.

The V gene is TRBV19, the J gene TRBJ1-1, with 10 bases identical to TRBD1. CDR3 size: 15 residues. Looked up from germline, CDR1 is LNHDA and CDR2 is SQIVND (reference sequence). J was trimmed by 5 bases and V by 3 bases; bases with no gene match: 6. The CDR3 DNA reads TGTGCCAGTAGTATGGGGACAGGGGAGCCGACTGAAGCTTTCTTT. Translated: CASSMGTGEPTEAFF.

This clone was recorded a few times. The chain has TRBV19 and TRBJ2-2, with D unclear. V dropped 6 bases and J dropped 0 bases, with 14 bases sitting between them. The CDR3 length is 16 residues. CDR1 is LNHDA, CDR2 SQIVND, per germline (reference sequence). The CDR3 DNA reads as TGTGCCAGTAGAGCCCGACACCCAACGAACACCGGGGAGCTGTTTTTT. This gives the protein CASRARHPTNTGELFF.

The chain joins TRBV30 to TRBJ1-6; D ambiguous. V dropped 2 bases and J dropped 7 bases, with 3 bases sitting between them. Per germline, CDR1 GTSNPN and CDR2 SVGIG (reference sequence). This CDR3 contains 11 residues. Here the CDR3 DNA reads TGTGCCTGGAGTACCAATTCACCCCTCCACTTT. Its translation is CAWSTNSPLHF. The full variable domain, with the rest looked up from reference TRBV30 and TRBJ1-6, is SQTIHQWPATLVQPVGSPLSLECTVEGTSNPNLYWYRQAAGRGLQLLFYSVGIGQISSEVPQNLSASRPQDRQFILSSKKLLLSDSGFYLCAWSTNSPLHFGNGTRLTVT.

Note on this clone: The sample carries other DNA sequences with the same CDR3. As DNA, the CDR3 is TGTGCCAGTAGTATAGACCGCGACGAGCAGTACTTC. Amino acid sequence: CASSIDRDEQYF. The chain links TRBV19 to TRBJ2-7, with unresolved D. Trimming took off 0 bases at V and 5 bases at J, with 5 bases between the two ends. Looked up from germline, CDR1 is LNHDA and CDR2 is SQIVND (reference sequence). The CDR3 loop spans 12 amino acids.

The CDR3 region is CASSSAGIQRGTDTQYF. CDR3 DNA sequence: TGTGCCAGCAGCTCCGCCGGGATACAGAGGGGCACAGATACGCAGTATTTT. The chain uses TRBV7-9 and TRBJ2-3; D is possibly TRBD2 (5 bases). Germline CDR1 SEHNR, CDR2 FQNEAQ (reference sequence). This CDR3 is 17 amino acids long. Trimming removed 4 bases at V and 1 base at J, with 18 bases between.

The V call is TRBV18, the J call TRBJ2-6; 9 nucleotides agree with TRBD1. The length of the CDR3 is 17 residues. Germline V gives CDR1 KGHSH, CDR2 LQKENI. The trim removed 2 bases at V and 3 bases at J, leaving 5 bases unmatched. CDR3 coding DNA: TGTGCCAGCTCACCAGAGACAGGGGGGCGTGGGGCCAACGTCCTGACTTTC. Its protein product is CASSPETGGRGANVLTF.

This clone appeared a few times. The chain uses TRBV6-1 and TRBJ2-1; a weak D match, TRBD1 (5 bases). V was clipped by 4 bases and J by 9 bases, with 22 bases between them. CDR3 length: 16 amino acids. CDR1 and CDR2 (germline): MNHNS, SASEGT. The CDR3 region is CASSGNGQGLGPEQFF. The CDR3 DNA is TGTGCCAGCAGTGGAAACGGACAAGGTCTAGGCCCTGAGCAGTTCTTC.

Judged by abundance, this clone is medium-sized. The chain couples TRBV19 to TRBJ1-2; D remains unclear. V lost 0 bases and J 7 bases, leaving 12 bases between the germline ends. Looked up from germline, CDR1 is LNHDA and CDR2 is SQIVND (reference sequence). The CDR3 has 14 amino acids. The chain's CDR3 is CASSIDILTPGYTF. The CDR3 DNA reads TGTGCCAGTAGTATAGATATACTAACCCCTGGCTACACCTTC.

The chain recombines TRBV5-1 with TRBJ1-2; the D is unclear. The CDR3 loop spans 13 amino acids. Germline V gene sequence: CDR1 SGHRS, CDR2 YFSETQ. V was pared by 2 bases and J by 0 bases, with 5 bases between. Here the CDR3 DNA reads TGCGCCAGCAGCTTAGGAGCTAACTATGGCTACACCTTC. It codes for CASSLGANYGYTF.

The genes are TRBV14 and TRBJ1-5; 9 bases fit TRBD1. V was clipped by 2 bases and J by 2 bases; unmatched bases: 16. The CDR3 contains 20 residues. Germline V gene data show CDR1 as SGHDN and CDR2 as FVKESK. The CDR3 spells CASSQTERRWDRVGNQPQHF. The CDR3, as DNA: TGTGCCAGCAGCCAAACTGAAAGGAGATGGGACAGGGTGGGCAATCAGCCCCAGCATTTT.

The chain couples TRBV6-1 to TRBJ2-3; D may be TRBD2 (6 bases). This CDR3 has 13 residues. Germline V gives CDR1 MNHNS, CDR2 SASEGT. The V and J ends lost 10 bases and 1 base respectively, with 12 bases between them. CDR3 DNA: TGTGCCATCGAACGGAGGGGCACAGATACGCAGTATTTT. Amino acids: CAIERRGTDTQYF.

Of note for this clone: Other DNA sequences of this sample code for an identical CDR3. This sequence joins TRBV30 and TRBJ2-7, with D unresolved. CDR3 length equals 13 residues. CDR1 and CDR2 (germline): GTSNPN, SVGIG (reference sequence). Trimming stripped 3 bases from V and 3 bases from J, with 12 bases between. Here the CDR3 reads CAWSTSLYYEQYF. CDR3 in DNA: TGTGCCTGGAGCACCAGCTTGTACTACGAGCAGTACTTC.